The clone carrying this T cell receptor beta chain was detected only once. Its antigen is as yet unknown. This record comes from a study of cytomegalovirus exposure and HLA in healthy donors. Study outcomes and limitations: Cytomegalovirus-associated status was assigned to fewer than 200 TCR beta chains. The authors later found HLA-associated TCR beta chains more clonally expanded than equally common others.

This PCR relied on a set of 60 Vbeta primers and 13 Jbeta primers. Clones were read by immunoSEQ multiplex PCR, and TCRdb kept only the in-frame ones, dropping some. Of 100,000 to 150,000 clones listed, around 80% were seen once; the top ten hold approximately 1.1%. V dropped 0 bases and J dropped 4 bases, with 12 bases sitting between them. Germline V gene sequence: CDR1 LGHNA, CDR2 YSLEER. CDR3 length equals 15 residues. The TCR sequence derives from a woman between 25 and 40 years old in good health and CMV-seronegative. This chain joins TRBV4-3 and TRBJ1-2; the D is unclear. Sequenced input: PBMCs. This chain's CDR3 is CASSQDHQRSYGYTF. Written as DNA, the CDR3 is TGCGCCAGCAGCCAAGATCACCAAAGGAGCTATGGCTACACCTTC.